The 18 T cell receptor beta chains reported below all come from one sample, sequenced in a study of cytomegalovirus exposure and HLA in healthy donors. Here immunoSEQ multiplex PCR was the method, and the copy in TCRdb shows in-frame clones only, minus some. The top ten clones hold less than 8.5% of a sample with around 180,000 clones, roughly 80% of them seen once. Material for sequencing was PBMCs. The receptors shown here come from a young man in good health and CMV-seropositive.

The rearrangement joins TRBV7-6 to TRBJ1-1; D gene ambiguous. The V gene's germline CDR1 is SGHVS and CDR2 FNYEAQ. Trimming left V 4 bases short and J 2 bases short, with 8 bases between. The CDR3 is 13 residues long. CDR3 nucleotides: TGTGCCAGCAGCTCGGGATCTAACACTGAAGCTTTCTTT. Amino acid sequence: CASSSGSNTEAFF.

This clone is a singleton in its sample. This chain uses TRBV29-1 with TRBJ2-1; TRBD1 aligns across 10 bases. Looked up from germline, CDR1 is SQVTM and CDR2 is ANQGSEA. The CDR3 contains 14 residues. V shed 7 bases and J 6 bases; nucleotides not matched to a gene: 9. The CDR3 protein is CSAVKDRGGNEQFF. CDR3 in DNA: TGCAGCGCTGTCAAGGACAGGGGGGGCAATGAGCAGTTCTTC.

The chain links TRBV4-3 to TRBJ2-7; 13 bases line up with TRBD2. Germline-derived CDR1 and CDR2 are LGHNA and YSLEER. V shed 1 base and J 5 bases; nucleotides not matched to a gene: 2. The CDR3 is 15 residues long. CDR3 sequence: CASSQGTSGSDEQYF. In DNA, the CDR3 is TGCGCCAGCAGCCAAGGGACTAGCGGGAGTGACGAGCAGTACTTC.

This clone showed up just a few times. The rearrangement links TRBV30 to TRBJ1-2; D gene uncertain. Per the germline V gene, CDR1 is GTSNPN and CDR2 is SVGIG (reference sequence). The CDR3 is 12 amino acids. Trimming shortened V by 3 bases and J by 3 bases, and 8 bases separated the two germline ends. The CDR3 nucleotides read TGTGCCTGGAGCCGAGGAGACTATGGCTACACCTTC. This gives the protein CAWSRGDYGYTF.

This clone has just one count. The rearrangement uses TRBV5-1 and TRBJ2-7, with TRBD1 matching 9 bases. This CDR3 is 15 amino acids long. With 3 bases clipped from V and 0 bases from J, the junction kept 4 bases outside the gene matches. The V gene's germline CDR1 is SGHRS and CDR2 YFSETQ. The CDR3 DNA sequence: TGCGCCAGCAGCTCTCCGACAGGGGGCTCCTACGAGCAGTACTTC. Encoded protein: CASSSPTGGSYEQYF. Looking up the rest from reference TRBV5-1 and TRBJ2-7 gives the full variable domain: KAGVTQTPRYLIKTRGQQVTLSCSPISGHRSVSWYQQTPGQGLQFLFEYFSETQRNKGNFPGRFSGRQFSNSRSEMNVSTLELGDSALYLCASSSPTGGSYEQYFGPGTRLTVT.

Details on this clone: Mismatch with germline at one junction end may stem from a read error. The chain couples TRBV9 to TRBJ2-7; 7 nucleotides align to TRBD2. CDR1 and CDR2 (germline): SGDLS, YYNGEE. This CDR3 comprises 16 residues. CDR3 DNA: TGTGCCAGCAGCGTAGGGGGAGGGCAGGGCTCCCACGAGCAGTACTTC. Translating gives CASSVGGGQGSHEQYF.

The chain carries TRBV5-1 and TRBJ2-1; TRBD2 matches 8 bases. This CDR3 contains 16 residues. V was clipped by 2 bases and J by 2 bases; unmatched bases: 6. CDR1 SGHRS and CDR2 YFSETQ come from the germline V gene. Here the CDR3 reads CASSLHGRAAYNEQFF. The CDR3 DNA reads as TGCGCCAGCAGCTTACACGGGAGGGCCGCCTACAATGAGCAGTTCTTC. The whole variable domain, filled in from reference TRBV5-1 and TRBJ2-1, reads KAGVTQTPRYLIKTRGQQVTLSCSPISGHRSVSWYQQTPGQGLQFLFEYFSETQRNKGNFPGRFSGRQFSNSRSEMNVSTLELGDSALYLCASSLHGRAAYNEQFFGPGTRLTVL.

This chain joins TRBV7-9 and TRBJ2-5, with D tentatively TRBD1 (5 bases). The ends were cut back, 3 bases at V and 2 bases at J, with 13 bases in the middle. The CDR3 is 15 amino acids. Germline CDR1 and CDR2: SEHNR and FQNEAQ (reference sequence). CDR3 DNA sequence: TGTGCCAGCAGCTTGGGCAGGGTGGGACAAGAGACCCAGTACTTC. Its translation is CASSLGRVGQETQYF.

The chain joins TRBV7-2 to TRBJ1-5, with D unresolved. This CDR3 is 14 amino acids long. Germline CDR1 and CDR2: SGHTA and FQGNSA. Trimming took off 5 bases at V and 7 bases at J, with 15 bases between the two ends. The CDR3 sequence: CASSRSGDGQPQHF. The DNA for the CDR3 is TGTGCCAGCAGCCGTTCGGGAGATGGCCAGCCCCAGCATTTT.

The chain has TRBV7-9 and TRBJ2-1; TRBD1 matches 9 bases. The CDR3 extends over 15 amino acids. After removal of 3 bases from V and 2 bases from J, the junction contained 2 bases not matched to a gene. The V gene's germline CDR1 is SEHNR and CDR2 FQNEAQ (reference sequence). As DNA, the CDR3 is TGTGCCAGCAGCTTGGGACAGGGTCCCTACAATGAGCAGTTCTTC. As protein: CASSLGQGPYNEQFF.

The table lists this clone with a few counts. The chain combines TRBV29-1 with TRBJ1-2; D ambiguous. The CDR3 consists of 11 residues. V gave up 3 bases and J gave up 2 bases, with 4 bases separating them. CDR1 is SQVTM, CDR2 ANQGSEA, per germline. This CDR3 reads CSVERNYGYTF. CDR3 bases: TGCAGCGTTGAGAGGAACTATGGCTACACCTTC.

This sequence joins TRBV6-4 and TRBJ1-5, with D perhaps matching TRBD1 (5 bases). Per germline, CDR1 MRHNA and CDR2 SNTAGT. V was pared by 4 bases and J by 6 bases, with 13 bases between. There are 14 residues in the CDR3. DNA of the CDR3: TGTGCCAGCAGTGGACAGATATTTCGTCAGCCCCAGCATTTT. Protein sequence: CASSGQIFRQPQHF.

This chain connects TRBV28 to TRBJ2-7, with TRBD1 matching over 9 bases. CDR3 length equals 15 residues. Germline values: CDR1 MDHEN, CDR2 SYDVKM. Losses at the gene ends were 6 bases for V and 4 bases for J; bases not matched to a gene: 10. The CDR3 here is CASSPSLDRGYEQYF. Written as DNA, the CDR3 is TGTGCCAGCAGCCCCTCATTGGACAGGGGTTACGAGCAGTACTTC.

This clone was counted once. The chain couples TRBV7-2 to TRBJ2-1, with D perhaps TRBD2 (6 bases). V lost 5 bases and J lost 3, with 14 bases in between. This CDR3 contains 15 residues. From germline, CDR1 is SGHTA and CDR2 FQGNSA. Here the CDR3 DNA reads TGTGCCAGCAGCGGTAGCGGAGCACTCTACAATGAGCAGTTCTTC. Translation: CASSGSGALYNEQFF.

CDR3 in DNA: TGTGCCAGCAGCCAAGACGGGACTAGCGGGAGAAAAGAGACCCAGTACTTC. It yields the protein CASSQDGTSGRKETQYF. The chain couples TRBV4-2 to TRBJ2-5, with 14 bases lining up with TRBD2. The CDR3 has 17 residues. Looked up from germline, CDR1 is LGHNA and CDR2 is YNFKEQ. J lost 3 bases, V lost 0 bases, and 3 bases had no gene match.

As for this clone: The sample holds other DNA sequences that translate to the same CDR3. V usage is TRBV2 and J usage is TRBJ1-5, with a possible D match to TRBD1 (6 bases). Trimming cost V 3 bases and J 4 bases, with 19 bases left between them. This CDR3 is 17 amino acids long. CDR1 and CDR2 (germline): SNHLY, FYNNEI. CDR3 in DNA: TGTGCCAGCAGTGAGGAGATACAGGGCCGAGGGAATCAGCCCCAGCATTTT. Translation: CASSEEIQGRGNQPQHF.

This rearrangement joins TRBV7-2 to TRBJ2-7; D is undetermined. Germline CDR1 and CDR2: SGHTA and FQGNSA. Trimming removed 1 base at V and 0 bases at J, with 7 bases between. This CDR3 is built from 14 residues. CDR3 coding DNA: TGTGCCAGCAGCTTAGTGAGTAGCTCCTACGAGCAGTACTTC. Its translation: CASSLVSSSYEQYF.

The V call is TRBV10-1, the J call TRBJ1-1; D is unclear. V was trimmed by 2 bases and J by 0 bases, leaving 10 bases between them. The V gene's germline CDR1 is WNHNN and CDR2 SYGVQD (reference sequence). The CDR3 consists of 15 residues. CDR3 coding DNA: TGCGCCAGCAGTGAGACGAGGGAAGTGAACACTGAAGCTTTCTTT. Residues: CASSETREVNTEAFF.